This is a list of T cell receptor beta chains from one sample in a study of T cells after yellow fever vaccination. TCRdb passed the 5' RACE reads through MiXCR, listing each CDR3 protein once. The sample lists approximately 10,000 distinct CDR3 sequences, 4.5% to 5.5% occurring once. Here the sequenced sample was PBMCs, either bulk or a sorted T-cell subset (CD4+, CD8+, memory, or dextramer-sorted; not recorded which), taken around 15 days after the first yellow fever vaccination. These TCRs come from a man between 18 and 35 years old who received the YFV17D yellow fever vaccine. Each CDR3 is given with its conserved first and last residue. The order of the fields is D gene, V gene, clone size, J gene, CDR3 protein, CDR3 DNA. The D gene is left open where the match is weak. The size entry gives once, few, many, or a class for an expanded clone.

d_gene: -
v_gene: TRBV5-1
abundance: many
j_gene: TRBJ2-5
CDR3aa: CASSPSRQAKETQYF
CDR3nt: TGCGCCAGCAGCCCTTCACGACAGGCCAAAGAGACCCAGTACTTC

d_gene: -
v_gene: TRBV3-1
abundance: many
j_gene: TRBJ1-2
CDR3aa: CASSQDPAGSYGYTF
CDR3nt: TGTGCCAGCAGCCAAGATCCCGCAGGGAGCTATGGCTACACCTTC

d_gene: TRBD2
v_gene: TRBV4-2
abundance: many
j_gene: TRBJ2-7
CDR3aa: CASSQPTSGGASEQYF
CDR3nt: TGTGCCAGCAGCCAACCTACTAGCGGGGGGGCCTCCGAGCAGTACTTC

d_gene: TRBD1
v_gene: TRBV7-2
abundance: many
j_gene: TRBJ1-4
CDR3aa: CASSSQGGVEKLFF
CDR3nt: TGTGCCAGCAGCTCCCAAGGGGGCGTTGAAAAACTGTTTTTT

d_gene: -
v_gene: TRBV3-1
abundance: medium-sized
j_gene: TRBJ2-3
CDR3aa: CASSQFVGNTQYF
CDR3nt: TGTGCCAGCAGCCAATTCGTCGGCAATACGCAGTATTTT

d_gene: -
v_gene: TRBV27
abundance: few
j_gene: TRBJ2-4
CDR3aa: CASSGIGRGLENIQYF
CDR3nt: TGTGCCAGCAGTGGGATCGGCCGGGGACTCGAAAACATTCAGTACTTC

d_gene: -
v_gene: TRBV29-1
abundance: many
j_gene: TRBJ1-4
CDR3aa: CSVGIRVGEKLFF
CDR3nt: TGCAGCGTTGGGATCAGGGTTGGGGAAAAACTGTTTTTT

d_gene: TRBD2
v_gene: TRBV5-1
abundance: many
j_gene: TRBJ2-5
CDR3aa: CASSWRTSGGPTGETQYF
CDR3nt: TGCGCCAGCAGCTGGAGGACTAGCGGGGGACCCACGGGGGAAACCCAGTACTTC

d_gene: TRBD2
v_gene: TRBV11-2
abundance: many
j_gene: TRBJ2-4
CDR3aa: CASSKLAGGALAKNIQYF
CDR3nt: TGTGCCAGCAGCAAGCTAGCGGGGGGCGCACTAGCCAAAAACATTCAGTACTTC

d_gene: TRBD2
v_gene: TRBV7-6
abundance: many
j_gene: TRBJ2-5
CDR3aa: CASSSTSGGLTQYF
CDR3nt: TGTGCCAGCAGCTCCACTAGCGGGGGCCTGACCCAGTACTTC

d_gene: -
v_gene: TRBV19
abundance: many
j_gene: TRBJ1-1
CDR3aa: CASSEGSNTEAFF
CDR3nt: TGTGCCAGTAGTGAGGGCTCGAACACTGAAGCTTTCTTT

d_gene: -
v_gene: TRBV4-3
abundance: medium-sized
j_gene: TRBJ2-3
CDR3aa: CASSQSGGFYGTQYF
CDR3nt: TGCGCCAGCAGCCAGTCAGGCGGGTTCTACGGTACGCAGTATTTT

d_gene: -
v_gene: TRBV12-3/TRBV12-4
abundance: medium-sized
j_gene: TRBJ2-7
CDR3aa: CASSLVHEQYF
CDR3nt: TGTGCCAGCAGTTTAGTACACGAGCAGTACTTC

d_gene: -
v_gene: TRBV29-1
abundance: medium-sized
j_gene: TRBJ1-6
CDR3aa: CSARTDGNSPLHF
CDR3nt: TGCAGCGCCAGAACAGACGGTAATTCACCCCTCCACTTT

d_gene: -
v_gene: TRBV6-2/TRBV6-3
abundance: medium-sized
j_gene: TRBJ1-6
CDR3aa: CASSYDSLSPLHF
CDR3nt: TGTGCCAGCAGTTATGACAGTCTTTCACCCCTCCACTTT

d_gene: -
v_gene: TRBV4-2
abundance: many
j_gene: TRBJ2-2
CDR3aa: CASSQGWSGTGELFF
CDR3nt: TGTGCCAGCAGCCAAGGGTGGAGTGGCACCGGGGAGCTGTTTTTT

d_gene: TRBD1
v_gene: TRBV6-6
abundance: medium-sized
j_gene: TRBJ1-5
CDR3aa: CASSYSSRDRALRHF
CDR3nt: TGTGCCAGCAGTTACTCCTCCCGGGACAGGGCCCTTCGACATTTT

d_gene: TRBD1
v_gene: TRBV7-9
abundance: many
j_gene: TRBJ2-7
CDR3aa: CASSSILKGGGEQYF
CDR3nt: TGTGCCAGCAGTTCCATTCTTAAAGGGGGCGGCGAGCAGTACTTC

d_gene: TRBD2
v_gene: TRBV5-1
abundance: many
j_gene: TRBJ2-7
CDR3aa: CASSSGRGGSSYEQYF
CDR3nt: TGCGCCAGCAGCTCGGGGCGGGGGGGCTCATCCTACGAGCAGTACTTC

d_gene: TRBD2
v_gene: TRBV20-1
abundance: medium-sized
j_gene: TRBJ2-3
CDR3aa: CSASGGTDTQYF
CDR3nt: TGCAGTGCTAGCGGGGGGACAGATACGCAGTATTTT

d_gene: -
v_gene: TRBV5-6
abundance: many
j_gene: TRBJ2-5
CDR3aa: CASSLKEAETQYF
CDR3nt: TGTGCCAGCAGCTTGAAGGAGGCAGAGACCCAGTACTTC

d_gene: TRBD2
v_gene: TRBV11-2
abundance: many
j_gene: TRBJ2-3
CDR3aa: CASSPGWASGGSFTDTQYF
CDR3nt: TGTGCCAGCAGCCCCGGGTGGGCTAGCGGGGGGTCCTTCACAGATACGCAGTATTTT

d_gene: TRBD2
v_gene: TRBV5-1
abundance: medium-sized
j_gene: TRBJ2-1
CDR3aa: CASSLVAGGYNEQFF
CDR3nt: TGCGCCAGCAGCTTAGTAGCGGGGGGGTACAATGAGCAGTTCTTC

d_gene: -
v_gene: TRBV21-1
abundance: many
j_gene: TRBJ1-6
CDR3aa: CASSKVATALREGCHLVSLHF
CDR3nt: TGTGCCAGCAGCAAAGTAGCAACGGCGCTTAGAGAAGGGTGCCATTTGGTATCCCTCCACTTT

d_gene: -
v_gene: TRBV4-1
abundance: many
j_gene: TRBJ1-2
CDR3aa: CASSQKWGDGYTF
CDR3nt: TGCGCCAGCAGCCAGAAATGGGGGGATGGCTACACCTTC

d_gene: -
v_gene: TRBV4-2
abundance: many
j_gene: TRBJ2-3
CDR3aa: CASSQDLYGGTDTQYF
CDR3nt: TGTGCCAGCAGCCAAGATCTATACGGGGGCACAGATACGCAGTATTTT

d_gene: -
v_gene: TRBV28
abundance: many
j_gene: TRBJ1-3
CDR3aa: CASSPRGLTSGNTIYF
CDR3nt: TGTGCCAGCAGCCCCCGGGGGCTTACATCTGGAAACACCATATATTTT

d_gene: TRBD2
v_gene: TRBV20-1
abundance: many
j_gene: TRBJ2-3
CDR3aa: CSAGPLAGGLNTDTQYF
CDR3nt: TGCAGTGCAGGTCCCTTAGCGGGGGGACTAAACACAGATACGCAGTATTTT

d_gene: -
v_gene: TRBV6-2/TRBV6-3
abundance: many
j_gene: TRBJ1-2
CDR3aa: CASSYNDRPGYTF
CDR3nt: TGTGCCAGCAGTTATAACGACAGACCCGGCTACACCTTC

d_gene: TRBD2
v_gene: TRBV28
abundance: medium-sized
j_gene: TRBJ2-3
CDR3aa: CASSLAGANTDTQYF
CDR3nt: TGTGCCAGCAGTCTAGCGGGGGCCAACACAGATACGCAGTATTTT

d_gene: -
v_gene: TRBV4-1
abundance: many
j_gene: TRBJ2-6
CDR3aa: CASSQGFGANVLTF
CDR3nt: TGCGCCAGCAGCCAAGGTTTCGGGGCCAACGTCCTGACTTTC

d_gene: -
v_gene: TRBV7-6
abundance: many
j_gene: TRBJ2-6
CDR3aa: CASSLVGVGRGFTGANVLTF
CDR3nt: TGTGCCAGCAGCTTAGTTGGGGTGGGCAGGGGATTTACTGGGGCCAACGTCCTGACTTTC